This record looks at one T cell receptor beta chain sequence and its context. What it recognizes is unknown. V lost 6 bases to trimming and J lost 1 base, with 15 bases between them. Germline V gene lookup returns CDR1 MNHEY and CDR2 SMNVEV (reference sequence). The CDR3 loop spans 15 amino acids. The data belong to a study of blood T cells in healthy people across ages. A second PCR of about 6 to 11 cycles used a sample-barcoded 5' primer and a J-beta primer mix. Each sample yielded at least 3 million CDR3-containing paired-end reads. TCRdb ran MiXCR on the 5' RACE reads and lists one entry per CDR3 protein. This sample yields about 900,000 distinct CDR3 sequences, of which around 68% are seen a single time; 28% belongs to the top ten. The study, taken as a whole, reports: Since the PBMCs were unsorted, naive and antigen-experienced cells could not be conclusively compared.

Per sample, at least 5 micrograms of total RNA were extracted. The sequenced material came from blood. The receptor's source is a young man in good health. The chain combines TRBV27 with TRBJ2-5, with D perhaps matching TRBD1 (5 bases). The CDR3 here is CASSFSRTLQETQYF. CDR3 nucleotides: TGTGCCAGCAGCTTCTCGCGGACACTCCAAGAGACCCAGTACTTC.